One and the same sample provided the 19 T cell receptor beta chains below, sequenced in a study of shared clonotypes between healthy human individuals. Naive CD8 cells lacked CD45RO, underwent positive selection for CCR7 and left out terminally differentiated effector memory CD45RA+ cells. The data were produced by immunoSEQ multiplex PCR, yet TCRdb's version contains in-frame clones alone and is incomplete. The profile shows over 750,000 clones, 96% of them singletons. Sequenced: naive CD8+ T cells sorted from blood. These receptors were collected from a man under 40 in good health.

The chain joins TRBV6-5 to TRBJ2-2; no reliable D call. Trimming left V 6 bases short and J 7 bases short, with 9 bases between. Germline CDR1 MNHEY, CDR2 SVGAGI. The CDR3 is 12 amino acids. CDR3 residues: CASSSGGGELFF. CDR3 in DNA: TGTGCCAGCAGCTCGGGCGGCGGGGAGCTGTTTTTT.

The chain combines TRBV4-2 with TRBJ1-1, with D unresolved. The CDR3 consists of 14 residues. Trimming took 5 bases from V and 4 from J, leaving 14 bases between them. Germline values: CDR1 LGHNA, CDR2 YNFKEQ. The CDR3 loop reads CASSSVPGGTEAFF. Here the CDR3 DNA reads TGTGCCAGCAGCTCCGTCCCCGGCGGCACTGAAGCTTTCTTT.

This clone came up once. V is TRBV7-9 and J is TRBJ2-7; D gene unclear. The V end was cut by 2 bases, the J end by 1 base, with 21 bases between. Germline CDR1 is SEHNR and CDR2 is FQNEAQ (reference sequence). The CDR3 has 18 amino acids. CDR3 in DNA: TGTGCCAGCAGCTTACCAACAAACAGAGCCGGTGGGTCCTACGAGCAGTACTTC. It codes for CASSLPTNRAGGSYEQYF.

This clone was detected only once. The chain joins TRBV7-2 to TRBJ1-1; the D gene is possibly TRBD1 (6 bases). The CDR3 totals 13 residues. V was trimmed by 3 bases and J by 4 bases, leaving 9 bases between them. The germline CDR1 and CDR2 sequences are SGHTA and FQGNSA. CDR3 DNA: TGTGCCAGCAGCTTCGGGGGGCCCACTGAAGCTTTCTTT. This translates into CASSFGGPTEAFF.

The V call is TRBV28, the J call TRBJ2-3; TRBD2 matches at 7 bases. The CDR3 spans 16 residues. Losses at the gene ends were 2 bases for V and 5 bases for J; bases not matched to a gene: 10. Germline-derived CDR1 and CDR2 are MDHEN and SYDVKM. CDR3 DNA sequence: TGTGCCAGCAGTTTAACGGGGGAGGGCGTAGGAGATACGCAGTATTTT. Translated, it gives CASSLTGEGVGDTQYF.

Written as DNA, the CDR3 is TGTGCCAGCAGCTCGGGCTCTAGCGGTACCTACAATGAGCAGTTCTTC. The encoded protein is CASSSGSSGTYNEQFF. The rearrangement uses TRBV7-9 and TRBJ2-1; 7 bases line up with TRBD2. The junction had 8 bases not matched to a gene; V was cut back by 4 bases and J by 2 bases. This CDR3 comprises 16 residues. The germline V gene has CDR1 SEHNR and CDR2 FQNEAQ (reference sequence).

The chain employs TRBV11-2 and TRBJ2-1, with D perhaps matching TRBD1 (6 bases). The length of the CDR3 is 14 residues. Germline V gene lookup returns CDR1 SGHAT and CDR2 FQNNGV. V was pared by 2 bases and J by 12 bases, with 17 bases between. The CDR3 spells CASSLRTFEDRQFF. The CDR3, as DNA: TGTGCCAGCAGCTTAAGAACGTTTGAGGACAGGCAGTTCTTC.

V usage is TRBV13 and J usage is TRBJ2-5; possible D gene TRBD2, 5 bases. The V end lost 6 bases, the J end lost 5 bases, and 10 bases lay between the germline ends. This CDR3 is built from 12 residues. Germline V CDR1 and CDR2: PRHDT, FYEKMQ (reference sequence). CDR3 sequence: CASSTSFETQYF. In DNA form, the CDR3 reads TGTGCCAGCAGTACTAGTTTTGAGACCCAGTACTTC.

This sequence joins TRBV9 and TRBJ2-5, with a tentative D call TRBD2 (5 bases). Germline V gene data show CDR1 as SGDLS and CDR2 as YYNGEE. The CDR3 length is 13 residues. V gave up 4 bases and J gave up 4 bases, with 11 bases separating them. The CDR3 sequence: CASSPRTGETQYF. CDR3 nucleotides: TGTGCCAGCAGCCCCCGGACTGGAGAGACCCAGTACTTC.

J is TRBJ2-1 and V is TRBV9; 8 nucleotides match TRBD2. With 0 bases clipped from V and 6 bases from J, the junction kept 5 bases outside the gene matches. Looked up from germline, CDR1 is SGDLS and CDR2 is YYNGEE. The CDR3 spans 15 residues. The CDR3 DNA reads TGTGCCAGCAGCGTAGGGGGGACTAGTCCCAATGAGCAGTTCTTC. It specifies CASSVGGTSPNEQFF.

J is TRBJ2-5 and V is TRBV11-2; D is unresolved. This CDR3 comprises 16 residues. Germline V CDR1 and CDR2: SGHAT, FQNNGV. V was trimmed by 1 base and J by 4 bases, leaving 16 bases between them. The CDR3 is CASSLVGVTALETQYF. The CDR3 bases are TGTGCCAGCAGCTTAGTGGGCGTCACAGCCCTAGAGACCCAGTACTTC. The variable domain in full, with the rest retrieved from reference TRBV11-2 and TRBJ2-5, is EAGVAQSPRYKIIEKRQSVAFWCNPISGHATLYWYQQILGQGPKLLIQFQNNGVVDDSQLPKDRFSAERLKGVDSTLKIQPAKLEDSAVYLCASSLVGVTALETQYFGPGTRLLVL.

This rearrangement joins TRBV7-8 to TRBJ2-6, with D tentatively TRBD2 (6 bases). CDR1 is SGHVS and CDR2 is FQNEAQ in the germline V gene. V gave up 2 bases and J gave up 2 bases, with 19 bases separating them. The CDR3 spans 19 residues. The CDR3 loop reads CASSLFGTQIGTGANVLTF. The CDR3 bases are TGTGCCAGCAGCTTATTCGGGACTCAGATAGGGACTGGGGCCAACGTCCTGACTTTC.

The CDR3 is CASRSSPDYGYTF. The CDR3 DNA reads TGTGCCAGCCGTAGTTCTCCCGACTATGGCTACACCTTC. The chain uses TRBV2 and TRBJ1-2; no definite D call. The V gene's germline CDR1 is SNHLY and CDR2 FYNNEI. V was trimmed by 8 bases and J by 3 bases, leaving 13 bases between them. The CDR3 covers 13 residues.

As for this clone: Other DNA sequences in this specimen translate into the identical CDR3. This chain links TRBV4-3 with TRBJ2-7; D uncertain. Germline V CDR1 and CDR2: LGHNA, YSLEER. V lost 0 bases and J lost 4, with 7 bases in between. This CDR3 is 13 amino acids long. The CDR3 protein is CASSQESGYEQYF. CDR3 coding DNA: TGCGCCAGCAGCCAAGAGTCTGGGTACGAGCAGTACTTC.

This sequence joins TRBV29-1 and TRBJ2-2, with 13 bases aligning to TRBD2. This CDR3 is built from 15 residues. In germline, CDR1 is SQVTM, CDR2 ANQGSEA. With V trimmed by 4 bases and J by 5 bases, 4 bases remained unmatched. The CDR3 DNA reads TGCAGCGTTGTAACTAGCGGGAGGGAAACCGGGGAGCTGTTTTTT. Its protein is CSVVTSGRETGELFF.

The J gene is TRBJ2-5, the V gene TRBV7-6, with 15 bases aligning to TRBD2. Per the germline V gene, CDR1 is SGHVS and CDR2 is FNYEAQ. The CDR3 has 18 amino acids. V lost 5 bases to trimming and J lost 1 base; unmatched junction nucleotides: 8. The CDR3 bases are TGTGCCAGCAGCGTCTGGACTAGCGGGAGGGCCCTCCAAGAGACCCAGTACTTC. Translated: CASSVWTSGRALQETQYF.

A note on this clone: The conserved phenylalanine or tryptophan normally closing the CDR3 is absent here, so this likely arose from a read error. The J gene is TRBJ2-7, the V gene TRBV7-9; TRBD1 matches 11 bases. The germline V gene has CDR1 SEHNR and CDR2 FQNEAQ (reference sequence). The CDR3 sequence is 15 residues long. The V and J ends lost 5 bases and 2 bases, in that order; junction bases with no gene match: 5. For the CDR3, the DNA is TGTGCCAGCAGCGACCGGGACAGGGGGACCTACGAGCAGTACCTC. This gives the protein CASSDRDRGTYEQYL.

The chain carries TRBV6-6 and TRBJ2-7; TRBD1 matches at 9 bases. The CDR3 has 14 residues. After removal of 7 bases from V and 0 bases from J, the junction contained 4 bases not matched to a gene. Germline lookup yields CDR1 MNHNY and CDR2 SVGAGI (reference sequence). CDR3 bases: TGTGCCAGCACCCGGGACAGGGCCTCCTACGAGCAGTACTTC. Translated: CASTRDRASYEQYF.

The chain links TRBV14 to TRBJ2-1; unclear D gene. Trimming removed 0 bases from V and 9 bases from J, with 6 bases in between. The CDR3 contains 12 residues. In germline, CDR1 is SGHDN, CDR2 FVKESK. The CDR3 loop is CASSQDESEQFF. CDR3 nucleotides: TGTGCCAGCAGCCAAGACGAGTCTGAGCAGTTCTTC. Full variable domain (missing parts from reference TRBV14 and TRBJ2-1): EAGVTQFPSHSVIEKGQTVTLRCDPISGHDNLYWYRRVMGKEIKFLLHFVKESKQDESGMPNNRFLAERTGGTYSTLKVQPAELEDSGVYFCASSQDESEQFFGPGTRLTVL.